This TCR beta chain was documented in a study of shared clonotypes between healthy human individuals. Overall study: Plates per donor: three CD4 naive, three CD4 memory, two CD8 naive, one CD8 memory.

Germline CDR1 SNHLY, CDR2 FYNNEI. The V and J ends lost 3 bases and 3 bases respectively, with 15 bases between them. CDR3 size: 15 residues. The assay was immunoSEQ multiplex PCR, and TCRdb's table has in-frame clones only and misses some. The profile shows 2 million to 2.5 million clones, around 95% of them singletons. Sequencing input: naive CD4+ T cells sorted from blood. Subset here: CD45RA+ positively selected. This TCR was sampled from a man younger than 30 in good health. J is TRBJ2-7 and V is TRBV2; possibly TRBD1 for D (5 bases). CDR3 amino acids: CASSEFGRASYEQYF. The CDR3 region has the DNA TGTGCCAGCAGTGAGTTCGGCAGGGCGAGCTACGAGCAGTACTTC.